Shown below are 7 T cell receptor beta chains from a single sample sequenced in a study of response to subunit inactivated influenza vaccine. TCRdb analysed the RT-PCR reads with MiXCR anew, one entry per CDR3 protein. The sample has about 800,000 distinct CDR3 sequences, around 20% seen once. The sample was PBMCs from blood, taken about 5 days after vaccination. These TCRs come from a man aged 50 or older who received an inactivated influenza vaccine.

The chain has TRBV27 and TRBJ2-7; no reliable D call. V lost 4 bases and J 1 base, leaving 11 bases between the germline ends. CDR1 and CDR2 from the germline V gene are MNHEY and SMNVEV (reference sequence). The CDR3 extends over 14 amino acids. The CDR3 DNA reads TGTGCCAGCAGTTCGGACGCGATTTCCTACGAGCAGTACTTC. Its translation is CASSSDAISYEQYF.

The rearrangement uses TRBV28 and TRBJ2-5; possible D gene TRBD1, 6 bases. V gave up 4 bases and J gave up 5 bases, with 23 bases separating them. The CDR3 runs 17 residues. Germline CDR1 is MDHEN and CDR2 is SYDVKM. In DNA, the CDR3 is TGTGCCAGCAGTTATTATAGAGGCAGGACCCAGGGGGAGACCCAGTACTTC. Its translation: CASSYYRGRTQGETQYF.

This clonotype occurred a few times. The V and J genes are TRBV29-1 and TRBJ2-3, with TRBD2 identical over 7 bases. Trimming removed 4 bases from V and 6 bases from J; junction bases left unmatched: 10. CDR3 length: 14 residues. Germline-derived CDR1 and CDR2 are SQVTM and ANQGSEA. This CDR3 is CSVVGRGQADTQYF. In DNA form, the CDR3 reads TGCAGCGTTGTTGGGAGGGGTCAAGCGGATACGCAGTATTTT.

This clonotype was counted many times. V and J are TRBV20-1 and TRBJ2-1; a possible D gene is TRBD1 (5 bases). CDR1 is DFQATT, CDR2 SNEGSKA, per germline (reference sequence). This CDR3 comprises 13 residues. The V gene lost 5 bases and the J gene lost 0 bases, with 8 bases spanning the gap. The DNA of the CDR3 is TGCAGTGCTCGACAGAGCTCCTACAATGAGCAGTTCTTC. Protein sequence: CSARQSSYNEQFF.

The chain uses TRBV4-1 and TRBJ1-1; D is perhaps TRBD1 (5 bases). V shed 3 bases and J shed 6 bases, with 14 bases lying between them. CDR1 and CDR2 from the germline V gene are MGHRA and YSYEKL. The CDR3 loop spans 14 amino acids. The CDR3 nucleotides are TGCGCCAGCAGCCAGGGACGGATGGCCTCTGAAGCTTTCTTT. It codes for CASSQGRMASEAFF.

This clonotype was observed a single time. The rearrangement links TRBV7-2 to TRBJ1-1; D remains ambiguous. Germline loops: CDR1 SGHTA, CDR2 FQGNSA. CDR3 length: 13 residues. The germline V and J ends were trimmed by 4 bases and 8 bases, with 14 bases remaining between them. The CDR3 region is CASSSQLGMEAFF. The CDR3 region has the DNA TGTGCCAGCAGCTCGCAGTTGGGGATGGAAGCTTTCTTT.

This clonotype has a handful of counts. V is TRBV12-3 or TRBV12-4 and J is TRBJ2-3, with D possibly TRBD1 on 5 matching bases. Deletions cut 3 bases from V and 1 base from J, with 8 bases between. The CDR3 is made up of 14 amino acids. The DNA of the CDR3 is TGTGCCAGCAGTTTTGTCAGGGGCACAGATACGCAGTATTTT. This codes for CASSFVRGTDTQYF.